The 27 T cell receptor beta chains below come from one sample, sequenced in a study of CD8+ T cells in alopecia areata. Treatment described: oral pan-JAK inhibitor, 5-10 mg twice daily. Isolated RNA was reverse transcribed into cDNA used as the sequencing template. Profiling relied on immunoSEQ multiplex PCR, and the TCRdb table lists in-frame clones only, not all of them. The data hold approximately 180,000 clones, with roughly 66% observed a single time. The sequenced sample was CD4+ T cells sorted from blood, obtained at week 24, from a patient treated with tofacitinib. All receptors derive from a human donor with alopecia areata.

The chain has TRBV29-1 and TRBJ2-3, with D perhaps TRBD1 (7 bases). CDR1 SQVTM and CDR2 ANQGSEA come from the germline V gene. The V and J ends lost 8 bases and 3 bases respectively, with 21 bases between them. The CDR3 sequence is 15 residues long. CDR3 protein: CSCYPGAGGTDTQYF. The CDR3 DNA reads as TGCAGCTGCTACCCCGGGGCAGGGGGGACAGATACGCAGTATTTT.

The chain carries TRBV25-1 and TRBJ1-2; tentatively, D is TRBD1 (5 bases). This CDR3 is 13 amino acids long. CDR1 and CDR2 from the germline V gene are MGHDK and SYGVNS. Trimming removed 3 bases from V and 13 bases from J, with 18 bases in between. CDR3 protein: CASSEGERGRATF. CDR3 in DNA: TGTGCCAGCAGTGAGGGAGAGAGGGGCAGGGCCACCTTC.

This clone came up a few times. This chain joins TRBV4-3 and TRBJ1-2; D not certain. V was cut by 1 base and J by 4 bases, with 7 bases left in between. CDR1 is LGHNA, CDR2 YSLEER, per germline. There are 13 residues in the CDR3. CDR3 sequence (DNA): TGCGCCAGCAGCCAAGCGGTTACCTATGGCTACACCTTC. Its protein is CASSQAVTYGYTF.

This rearrangement joins TRBV7-2 to TRBJ1-6; TRBD1 matches at 8 bases. V was pared by 1 base and J by 9 bases, with 8 bases of the junction left unmatched. Germline V CDR1 and CDR2: SGHTA, FQGNSA. The length of the CDR3 is 16 residues. The CDR3 DNA sequence: TGTGCCAGCAGCTTAGGGGCCCAGGGGGCCGGTTCACCCCTCCACTTT. Its translation: CASSLGAQGAGSPLHF.

This clone was seen more than once but under ten times. This chain connects TRBV29-1 to TRBJ2-7, with TRBD1 matching 7 bases. CDR1 and CDR2 (germline): SQVTM, ANQGSEA. The CDR3 spans 14 residues. With 0 bases clipped from V and 7 bases from J, the junction kept 9 bases outside the gene matches. CDR3 protein: CSVEDRKGAGEQYF. As DNA, the CDR3 is TGCAGCGTTGAAGATCGGAAGGGGGCCGGAGAGCAGTACTTC.

The CDR3, as DNA: TGTGCCTGGAACCCGGGGCGGGGAGCTGGGGCCAACGTCCTGACTTTC. The encoded protein is CAWNPGRGAGANVLTF. This rearrangement joins TRBV30 to TRBJ2-6; D possibly corresponds to TRBD2 (6 bases). The CDR3 runs 16 residues. Trimming took 4 bases from V and 2 from J, leaving 15 bases between them. Per the germline V gene, CDR1 is GTSNPN and CDR2 is SVGIG (reference sequence).

This clone occurred a few times. The rearrangement links TRBV29-1 to TRBJ2-1, with 7 bases matching TRBD1. Germline assignment: CDR1 SQVTM and CDR2 ANQGSEA. V shed 7 bases, J shed 6 bases, and the junction held 12 bases outside the gene matches. This CDR3 comprises 14 residues. This CDR3 reads CSARARGLGNEQFF. In DNA form, the CDR3 reads TGCAGCGCCCGAGCGAGGGGGCTAGGCAATGAGCAGTTCTTC.

This clone was detected only a few times. The chain combines TRBV7-8 with TRBJ1-6; 8 bases are a match to TRBD1. Germline V gives CDR1 SGHVS, CDR2 FQNEAQ. This CDR3 is 18 amino acids long. V was pared by 5 bases and J by 0 bases, with 9 bases of the junction left unmatched. The CDR3 coding sequence is TGTGCCAGCAGCCCCCGGACAGGGCTGAGCTCCTATAATTCACCCCTCCACTTT. Protein sequence: CASSPRTGLSSYNSPLHF.

The genes are TRBV5-6 and TRBJ1-6, with D possibly matching TRBD1 (5 bases). This CDR3 is 15 amino acids long. The germline CDR1 and CDR2 sequences are SGHDT and YYEEEE. Deletions cut 2 bases from V and 9 bases from J, with 15 bases between. The CDR3 region has the DNA TGTGCCAGCAGCTTAGGGACGGCAGCAGGTTCACCCCTCCACTTT. It codes for CASSLGTAAGSPLHF.

This clone has only a few counts. The rearrangement uses TRBV30 and TRBJ1-1; TRBD1 is a possible D gene (5 bases). CDR1 and CDR2 from the germline V gene are GTSNPN and SVGIG (reference sequence). The CDR3 contains 14 residues. The CDR3 DNA reads TGTGTCCAAGTCGGGGGTATAAGGAGCACTGAAGCTTTCTTT. It specifies CVQVGGIRSTEAFF.

CDR3 residues: CASSLDLGQETQYF. CDR3 sequence (DNA): TGTGCCAGCAGCTTAGATTTGGGACAAGAGACCCAGTACTTC. The rearrangement joins TRBV11-2 to TRBJ2-5; D gene unclear. Trimming removed 0 bases from V and 2 bases from J, with 7 bases in between. Germline V lookup: CDR1 SGHAT, CDR2 FQNNGV. CDR3 length equals 14 residues.

The chain recombines TRBV30 with TRBJ1-2, with no clear D. V was pared by 0 bases and J by 5 bases, with 10 bases between. The CDR3 totals 13 residues. From germline, CDR1 is GTSNPN and CDR2 SVGIG (reference sequence). The CDR3, as DNA: TGTGCCTGGAGTGTAAACGGGCCATATGGCTACACCTTC. It translates to CAWSVNGPYGYTF.

The chain joins TRBV6-5 to TRBJ2-3, with D tentatively TRBD2 (5 bases). Germline loops: CDR1 MNHEY, CDR2 SVGAGI. Deletions cut 0 bases from V and 9 bases from J, with 7 bases between. CDR3 size: 12 residues. CDR3 residues: CASSYSSGTQYF. The CDR3 nucleotides are TGTGCCAGCAGTTACTCGAGCGGAACGCAGTATTTT.

This clone was seen once. In nucleotides, the CDR3 is TGCAGCGTAGTTACAGGGGGAGAGACCCAGTACTTC. Protein product: CSVVTGGETQYF. This sequence joins TRBV29-1 and TRBJ2-5; TRBD1 matches 8 bases. The trim removed 6 bases at V and 4 bases at J, leaving 4 bases unmatched. The CDR3 has 12 residues. Germline V gene sequence: CDR1 SQVTM, CDR2 ANQGSEA.

This clone was observed a handful of times. The rearrangement uses TRBV4-3 and TRBJ2-2; D possibly matches TRBD1 or TRBD2 (6 bases each). Germline values: CDR1 LGHNA, CDR2 YSLEER. V was trimmed by 0 bases and J by 6 bases, leaving 11 bases between them. CDR3 length: 15 amino acids. The CDR3 DNA follows: TGCGCCAGCAGCCAAGATAGGGGGGCGCCCGGGGAGCTGTTTTTT. Amino acid sequence: CASSQDRGAPGELFF.

Here the CDR3 DNA reads TGTGCCAGCAGCCCCCGGACAGGGTTTTCTGGGGCCAACGTCCTGACTTTC. Protein: CASSPRTGFSGANVLTF. The genes are TRBV11-2 and TRBJ2-6; 8 bases agree with TRBD1. CDR3 length: 17 amino acids. The V segment lost 5 bases and the J segment 1 base; nucleotides outside the gene matches: 7. Germline V gene sequence: CDR1 SGHAT, CDR2 FQNNGV.

In its sample, this clone was seen a few times. The chain employs TRBV6-6 and TRBJ1-1; D not resolved. V dropped 2 bases and J dropped 0 bases, with 10 bases sitting between them. This CDR3 spans 15 amino acids. Per germline, CDR1 MNHNY and CDR2 SVGAGI (reference sequence). The DNA for the CDR3 is TGTGCCAGCAGTTACACGGGCCTCGTGAACACTGAAGCTTTCTTT. This sequence encodes CASSYTGLVNTEAFF.

The chain uses TRBV29-1 and TRBJ2-1; D possibly matches TRBD1 or TRBD2 (6 bases each). The ends were cut back, 4 bases at V and 6 bases at J, with 16 bases in the middle. Germline V lookup: CDR1 SQVTM, CDR2 ANQGSEA. This CDR3 has 14 residues. CDR3 coding DNA: TGCAGCGTTGGCCCCCCGGGGGCCTCCAATGAGCAGTTCTTC. Translation gives CSVGPPGASNEQFF.

This clone was recorded a few times. The J gene is TRBJ1-4, the V gene TRBV29-1, with a possible D match to TRBD1 (5 bases). The ends were cut back, 6 bases at V and 5 bases at J, with 13 bases in the middle. This CDR3 is 13 amino acids long. From germline, CDR1 is SQVTM and CDR2 ANQGSEA. In DNA form, the CDR3 reads TGCAGCGTATCGGGACGGGACAATGAAAAACTGTTTTTT. Translating gives CSVSGRDNEKLFF.

This clone was counted a few times. CDR3 DNA: TGTGCCAGCAGCCCCCAGGACGGGGGACAGTATTTT. It yields the protein CASSPQDGGQYF. The rearrangement links TRBV7-2 to TRBJ2-3; D might be TRBD2 (6 bases). Trimming shortened V by 5 bases and J by 12 bases, and 15 bases separated the two germline ends. The CDR3 has 12 residues. Per germline, CDR1 SGHTA and CDR2 FQGNSA. Variable domain in full (rest from reference TRBV7-2 and TRBJ2-3): GAGVSQSPSNKVTEKGKDVELRCDPISGHTALYWYRQSLGQGLEFLIYFQGNSAPDKSGLPSDRFSAERTGGSVSTLTIQRTQQEDSAVYLCASSPQDGGQYFGPGTRLTVL.

The CDR3 sequence is CAWSVRSSWEQYF. CDR3 in DNA: TGTGCCTGGAGTGTACGGAGTTCTTGGGAGCAGTACTTC. This chain links TRBV30 with TRBJ2-7; D unclear. The V and J ends lost 0 bases and 7 bases respectively, with 13 bases between them. This CDR3 has 13 amino acids. Germline V lookup: CDR1 GTSNPN, CDR2 SVGIG (reference sequence).

The chain joins TRBV4-3 to TRBJ2-5; possibly TRBD1 or TRBD2 for D (6 bases each). This CDR3 has 13 residues. The V end lost 3 bases, the J end lost 7 bases, and 12 bases lay between the germline ends. Germline CDR1 is LGHNA and CDR2 is YSLEER. The CDR3 DNA sequence: TGCGCCAGCAGCCAGAACGAGGGGGGGACCCAGTACTTC. This encodes CASSQNEGGTQYF.

The genes are TRBV5-1 and TRBJ2-7, with 7 bases aligning to TRBD1. CDR1 SGHRS and CDR2 YFSETQ come from the germline V gene. The CDR3 has 14 amino acids. J was trimmed by 4 bases and V by 0 bases; bases with no gene match: 4. CDR3 coding DNA: TGCGCCAGCAGCTTGGGGGACAGTTGGTACGAGCAGTACTTC. Protein product: CASSLGDSWYEQYF.

The chain is built from TRBV25-1 and TRBJ1-3; D might be TRBD1 (5 bases). Trimming took 5 bases from V and 8 from J, leaving 13 bases between them. From germline, CDR1 is MGHDK and CDR2 SYGVNS. The CDR3 contains 13 residues. For the CDR3, the DNA is TGTGCCAGCAGTACACGGGGCGGTTACACCATATATTTT. It translates to CASSTRGGYTIYF.

The chain uses TRBV5-1 and TRBJ1-1; 7 positions match TRBD1. CDR3 length equals 14 residues. With V trimmed by 5 bases and J by 5 bases, 9 bases remained unmatched. CDR1 is SGHRS and CDR2 is YFSETQ in the germline V gene. The CDR3 DNA sequence: TGCGCCAGCAGACCCCAGGGGGGTTCGACTGAAGCTTTCTTT. Amino acid sequence: CASRPQGGSTEAFF.

This chain joins TRBV5-1 and TRBJ1-2, with D perhaps matching TRBD1 (5 bases). Germline V gene sequence: CDR1 SGHRS, CDR2 YFSETQ. The CDR3 has 13 amino acids. The ends were cut back, 1 base at V and 4 bases at J, with 8 bases in the middle. The DNA of the CDR3 is TGCGCCAGCAGCTTGACAGGCTCCTATGGCTACACCTTC. It translates to CASSLTGSYGYTF.

This clone showed up just a few times. V is TRBV6-6 and J is TRBJ2-2; the D is unclear. Trimming shortened V by 7 bases and J by 1 base, and 10 bases separated the two germline ends. The CDR3 is 14 residues long. Germline V CDR1 and CDR2: MNHNY, SVGAGI (reference sequence). CDR3 bases: TGTGCCAGCACTCAAAGGCAGAACACCGGGGAGCTGTTTTTT. This gives the protein CASTQRQNTGELFF.